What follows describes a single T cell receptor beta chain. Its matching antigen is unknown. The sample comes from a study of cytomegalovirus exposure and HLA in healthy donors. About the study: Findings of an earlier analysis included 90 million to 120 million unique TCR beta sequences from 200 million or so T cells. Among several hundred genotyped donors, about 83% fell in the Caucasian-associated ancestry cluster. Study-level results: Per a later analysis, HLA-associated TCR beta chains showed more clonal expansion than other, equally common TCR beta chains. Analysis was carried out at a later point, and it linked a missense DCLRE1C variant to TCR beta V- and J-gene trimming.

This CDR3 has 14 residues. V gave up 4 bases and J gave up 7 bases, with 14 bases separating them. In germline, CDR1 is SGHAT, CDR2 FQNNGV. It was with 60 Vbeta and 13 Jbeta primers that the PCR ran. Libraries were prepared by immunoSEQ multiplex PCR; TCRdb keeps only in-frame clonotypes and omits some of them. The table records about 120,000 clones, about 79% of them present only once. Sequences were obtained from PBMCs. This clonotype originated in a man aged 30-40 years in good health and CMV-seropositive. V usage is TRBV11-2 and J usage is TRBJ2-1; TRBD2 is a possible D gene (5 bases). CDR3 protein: CASSSYSRGNEQFF. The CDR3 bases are TGTGCCAGCAGCTCGTACTCGAGAGGGAATGAGCAGTTCTTC.